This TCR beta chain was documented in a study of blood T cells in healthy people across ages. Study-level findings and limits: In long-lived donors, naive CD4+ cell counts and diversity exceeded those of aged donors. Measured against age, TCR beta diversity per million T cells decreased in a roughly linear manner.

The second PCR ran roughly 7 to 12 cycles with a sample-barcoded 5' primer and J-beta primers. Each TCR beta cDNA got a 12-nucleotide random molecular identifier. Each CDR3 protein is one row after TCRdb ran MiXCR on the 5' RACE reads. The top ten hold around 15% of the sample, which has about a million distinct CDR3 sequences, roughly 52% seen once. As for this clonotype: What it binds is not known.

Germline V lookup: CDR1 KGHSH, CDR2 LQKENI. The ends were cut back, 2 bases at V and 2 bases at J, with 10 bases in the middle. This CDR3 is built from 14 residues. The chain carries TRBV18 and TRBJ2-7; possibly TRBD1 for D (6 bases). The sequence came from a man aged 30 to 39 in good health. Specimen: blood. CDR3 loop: CASSPNRDPYEQYF. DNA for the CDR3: TGTGCCAGCTCACCAAACAGGGACCCCTACGAGCAGTACTTC.